The 3 T cell receptor beta chains presented below share a single source sample, sequenced in a study of blood T cells in healthy people across ages. Primed by a sample-barcoded 5' primer and a J-beta primer mix, a second PCR proceeded for roughly 6 to 12 cycles. TCRdb called the 5' RACE reads again in MiXCR, with one record for every CDR3 protein. The sample lists around 1,600,000 distinct CDR3 sequences; approximately 39% were seen once. Source material: blood. The receptors were sampled from a woman aged 18 to 35 in good health.

The genes are TRBV12-3 or TRBV12-4 and TRBJ2-1; D unresolved. The CDR3 runs to 13 residues. The ends were cut back, 7 bases at V and 6 bases at J, with 13 bases in the middle. The CDR3 region is CASTEPMINEQFF. The CDR3 nucleotides are TGTGCCAGCACTGAGCCAATGATCAATGAGCAGTTCTTC.

This clonotype was detected only a few times. V gene TRBV29-1 combines with J gene TRBJ1-2; 8 bases fit TRBD1. The J segment lost 12 bases and the V segment lost 6 bases, leaving 9 bases of the junction unmatched. In germline, CDR1 is SQVTM, CDR2 ANQGSEA. The CDR3 is made up of 11 amino acids. CDR3 protein: CSVGGTGLNTF. CDR3 sequence (DNA): TGCAGCGTGGGGGGGACAGGACTTAACACCTTC.

This clonotype was seen at least ten times. The gene calls are TRBV20-1 and TRBJ2-1; perhaps D is TRBD1 or TRBD2 (6 bases each). Trimming pared 0 bases from V and 0 bases from J, leaving 12 bases between. The CDR3 runs 16 residues. The germline V gene encodes CDR1 DFQATT and CDR2 SNEGSKA (reference sequence). The CDR3 DNA sequence: TGCAGTGCTAGAGACCCGGGGGCGAACTCCTACAATGAGCAGTTCTTC. Translation: CSARDPGANSYNEQFF.